Each of the 2 T cell receptor beta chains below was sequenced from the same sample in a study of blood T cell repertoires in COVID-19. Assay used: immunoSEQ multiplex PCR; TCRdb lists only in-frame clones, some missing. This repertoire shows 250,000 to 300,000 clones, nearly 90% found once; its top ten account for about 0.74%. Sample: peripheral blood. The receptors here all came from a young woman with acute or convalescent COVID-19.

The chain has TRBV19 and TRBJ2-7, with no clear D. The CDR3 covers 14 residues. The V gene's germline CDR1 is LNHDA and CDR2 SQIVND (reference sequence). Trimming left V 7 bases short and J 2 bases short, with 15 bases between. Here the CDR3 reads CASNSRGVTYEQYF. CDR3 nucleotide sequence: TGTGCCAGTAATTCCCGAGGCGTAACCTACGAGCAGTACTTC.

The chain links TRBV19 to TRBJ2-2; D is possibly TRBD1 (6 bases). CDR3 length equals 14 residues. The V end lost 6 bases, the J end lost 3 bases, and 11 bases lay between the germline ends. The V gene's germline CDR1 is LNHDA and CDR2 SQIVND (reference sequence). The DNA of the CDR3 is TGTGCCAGTAGCCCACAGGGATACACCGGGGAGCTGTTTTTT. It yields the protein CASSPQGYTGELFF.